A single sample is the source of the 14 T cell receptor beta chains below, sequenced in a study of blood T cell repertoires in COVID-19. Some clones are missing from TCRdb's copy, which holds only in-frame ones; the method was immunoSEQ multiplex PCR. This sample has 310,000 or so clones, with over 80% found just once. The specimen was PBMCs or T cells enriched from blood (not recorded which). These receptors all come from a woman aged 18-29 years who had recovered from COVID-19.

The rearrangement joins TRBV28 to TRBJ2-7; D possibly corresponds to TRBD1 (6 bases). Per germline, CDR1 MDHEN and CDR2 SYDVKM. The V end was cut by 8 bases, the J end by 2 bases, with 16 bases between. The CDR3 extends over 14 amino acids. CDR3: CASRDHRDTYEQYF. The CDR3 coding sequence is TGTGCCAGCCGTGACCACAGGGATACCTACGAGCAGTACTTC. Based on the CDR3 plus reference TRBV28 and TRBJ2-7, the full variable domain is DVKVTQSSRYLVKRTGEKVFLECVQDMDHENMFWYRQDPGLGLRLIYFSYDVKMKEKGDIPEGYSVSREKKERFSLILESASTNQTSMYLCASRDHRDTYEQYFGPGTRLTVT.

V usage is TRBV6-2 or TRBV6-3 and J usage is TRBJ2-2; possibly TRBD2 for D (6 bases). The CDR3 covers 16 residues. The germline V and J ends were trimmed by 6 bases and 7 bases, with 21 bases remaining between them. Germline V gives CDR1 MNHEY, CDR2 SVGEGT. Written as DNA, the CDR3 is TGTGCCAGCAGCCCCGCCCCAACTAGCTTTCACGGGGAGCTGTTTTTT. Translated: CASSPAPTSFHGELFF.

V gene TRBV27 combines with J gene TRBJ1-2, with 12 bases fitting TRBD1. In germline, CDR1 is MNHEY, CDR2 SMNVEV (reference sequence). This CDR3 has 15 amino acids. Germline trimming cut 6 bases from V and 6 bases from J; bases unmatched to any gene: 8. The CDR3 DNA sequence: TGTGCCAGCAGAGCACCGGGACAGGGGGCAGATGGCTACACCTTC. Residues: CASRAPGQGADGYTF.

This chain joins TRBV28 and TRBJ1-4; D ambiguous. The CDR3 is made up of 13 amino acids. Trimming left V 6 bases short and J 6 bases short, with 11 bases between. CDR1 and CDR2 (germline): MDHEN, SYDVKM. In DNA, the CDR3 is TGTGCCAGCAGAACTGCCTCGTATGAAAAACTGTTTTTT. Amino acids: CASRTASYEKLFF.

The chain employs TRBV18 and TRBJ2-5; unclear D gene. This CDR3 has 13 amino acids. Germline V gives CDR1 KGHSH, CDR2 LQKENI. V dropped 1 base and J dropped 2 bases, with 5 bases sitting between them. The CDR3 DNA reads as TGTGCCAGCTCACCACAAGCGCAAGAGACCCAGTACTTC. It yields the protein CASSPQAQETQYF.

This clone was counted a few times. The gene calls are TRBV7-2 and TRBJ1-6; 7 bases align to TRBD1. The germline V gene encodes CDR1 SGHTA and CDR2 FQGNSA. The ends lost 5 bases at V and 7 bases at J; junction bases unmatched: 8. This CDR3 is 15 amino acids long. The CDR3 coding sequence is TGTGCCAGCAGCCTAAACCCAGGGGGGAATTCACCCCTCCACTTT. Translated: CASSLNPGGNSPLHF.

The chain links TRBV5-1 to TRBJ1-4; maybe TRBD1 (5 bases). The CDR3 covers 15 residues. V lost 1 base to trimming and J lost 8 bases, with 15 bases between them. The germline gives CDR1 SGHRS, CDR2 YFSETQ. The CDR3: CASSLWYGGDEKLFF. The CDR3 DNA follows: TGCGCCAGCAGCTTGTGGTATGGAGGGGACGAAAAACTGTTTTTT. The full variable domain, rest sourced from reference TRBV5-1 and TRBJ1-4, is KAGVTQTPRYLIKTRGQQVTLSCSPISGHRSVSWYQQTPGQGLQFLFEYFSETQRNKGNFPGRFSGRQFSNSRSEMNVSTLELGDSALYLCASSLWYGGDEKLFFGSGTQLSVL.

The table lists this clone with a count of one. The chain employs TRBV5-4 and TRBJ2-7; 14 bases match TRBD2. Trimming at V came to 4 bases and at J to 2 bases, leaving 5 bases not matched to a gene. The germline V gene encodes CDR1 SGHNT and CDR2 YYREEE (reference sequence). The CDR3 spans 16 residues. CDR3 sequence (DNA): TGTGCCAGCAGCCTATTGACTAGCGGGGGGGCCTACGAGCAGTACTTC. Its protein product is CASSLLTSGGAYEQYF. The full variable domain, in which reference TRBV5-4 and TRBJ2-7 provide the parts outside the CDR3, is ETGVTQSPTHLIKTRGQQVTLRCSSQSGHNTVSWYQQALGQGPQFIFQYYREEENGRGNFPPRFSGLQFPNYSSELNVNALELDDSALYLCASSLLTSGGAYEQYFGPGTRLTVT.

The chain combines TRBV19 with TRBJ1-2; tentative D call: TRBD1 (6 bases). Trimming took 5 bases from V and 6 from J, leaving 13 bases between them. The CDR3 covers 13 residues. The V gene's germline CDR1 is LNHDA and CDR2 SQIVND (reference sequence). The CDR3 region is CASSPPGVNGYTF. CDR3 nucleotide sequence: TGTGCCAGTAGTCCACCAGGGGTGAATGGCTACACCTTC.

The rearrangement links TRBV7-8 to TRBJ1-6, with D uncertain. This CDR3 comprises 14 residues. Trimming removed 5 bases at V and 5 bases at J, with 10 bases between. From germline, CDR1 is SGHVS and CDR2 FQNEAQ. The CDR3 region is CASSLNSNNSPLHF. The CDR3 DNA reads TGTGCCAGCAGCCTAAACAGTAATAATTCACCCCTCCACTTT.

This sequence joins TRBV5-1 and TRBJ2-2, with D possibly TRBD2 on 5 matching bases. The CDR3 covers 12 residues. The germline V gene encodes CDR1 SGHRS and CDR2 YFSETQ. V was cut by 6 bases and J by 4 bases, with 7 bases left in between. The CDR3 bases are TGCGCCAGCACCGGAGGCACCGGGGAGCTGTTTTTT. It translates to CASTGGTGELFF.

The chain uses TRBV19 and TRBJ1-1; no reliable D call. CDR1 is LNHDA, CDR2 SQIVND, per germline (reference sequence). The CDR3 is 14 residues long. V was clipped by 4 bases and J by 0 bases, with 9 bases between them. In DNA form, the CDR3 reads TGTGCCAGTAGTACTGACTTGGTGAACACTGAAGCTTTCTTT. Translating gives CASSTDLVNTEAFF.

The chain employs TRBV9 and TRBJ1-1, with a weak D call TRBD1 (6 bases). The CDR3 runs 14 residues. With 3 bases removed from V and 10 bases from J, the gap between germline ends came to 19 bases. Per germline, CDR1 SGDLS and CDR2 YYNGEE. The CDR3 loop is CASSAGAGTRGAFF. In DNA, the CDR3 is TGTGCCAGCAGCGCCGGCGCCGGGACACGGGGAGCTTTCTTT.

The gene calls are TRBV28 and TRBJ1-3; 8 nucleotides align to TRBD1. CDR3 length: 19 residues. The V gene's germline CDR1 is MDHEN and CDR2 SYDVKM. Losses at the gene ends were 1 base for V and 4 bases for J; bases not matched to a gene: 15. The CDR3 loop reads CASSLLVFGGQVPGNTIYF. The CDR3 DNA sequence: TGTGCCAGCAGTTTATTAGTCTTCGGGGGACAGGTTCCGGGAAACACCATATATTTT.